This T cell receptor (beta chain) is drawn from a study of shared clonotypes between healthy human individuals (TCRdb year 2020). Notes on the research overall: The cohort comprised two women and three men aged 18 to 49 years. Per donor, three plates each were used for CD4 naive and CD4 memory, two for CD8 naive, and one for CD8 memory. Blood TCR repertoires of a handful of healthy adults were deeply sequenced to estimate repertoire size and the extent of clonotype sharing between individuals. To increase sequencing depth and limit assay-specific biases, different laboratories used diverse techniques to prepare libraries and sequence TCR repertoires. Between about 0.8 and 9 billion PBMCs per donor were obtained by leukapheresis. Results the study describes overall, beyond this receptor: Pairwise subsampling indicated that sequencing depth was expected to affect the degree of clonotype sharing among donors. Because the study included only a small number of donors, the genetic and exposure-history diversity represented was limited. Sampling was restricted to blood, and TCR repertoires in tissue are likely to differ from TCR repertoires in blood. Higher generation probabilities were observed for clonotypes shared by all four sorted-subset donors than for non-shared clonotypes. Naive subsets generally had larger estimated clonotype richness than memory subsets. Even with the large sequencing depth, rarefaction of the sorted-subset datasets indicated that sequencing was incomplete. Across a few donors, about 4.5% of naive CD4, 3.5% of naive CD8, about 2.3% of memory CD4, and 0.4% to 0.45% of memory CD8 clonotypes were shared.

CD8 naive samples consisted of CD45RO-negative cells that were positively selected for CCR7, yielding a CD45RA+CCR7+ population without TemRA cells. The donors were healthy, HIV-negative adults with no recently reported acute infections or vaccinations. Only Caucasian adults living in Nashville, Tennessee, USA were represented among the donors. After blood collection by leukapheresis, PBMCs were isolated using Ficoll-Histopaque density gradient centrifugation and then cryopreserved in the vapor phase of liquid nitrogen. Analytical flow cytometry was used to check the purity and quantity of each magnetically sorted T cell population. From each sorted fraction, genomic DNA was isolated and quantified by UV absorbance on a Nanodrop 2000c. Using the deep immunoSEQ assay, multiplex PCR amplified TCR CDR3 regions from genomic DNA. For each cell subset, the extracted genomic DNA was distributed evenly across all wells of several immunoSEQ 96-well plates, and each plate served as one replicate. Each replicate PCR for sorted subsets received approximately 200 ng genomic DNA, equal to roughly 29,000 T cell genomes. Purified libraries were measured with a Qubit 3.0 fluorometer, size-checked on a Bioanalyzer 2100, and measured again with the KAPA Library Quantification kit. Each immunoSEQ 96-well plate was sequenced on its own single-read 150-cycle Illumina NextSeq 550 flow cell. On the authors' methods: Because the immunoSEQ output held only junctional sequences and lacked quality scores, the filtering could not match the filtering applied to full-length reads. Sequences were annotated with PyIR, a Python wrapper for IgBLAST v1.9, and V/J genes and CDR3 were assigned using IMGT germline references. Reads were removed for weak V/J assignments (E-value above 1e-6), missing CDR3, stop codons, out-of-frame junctions, or ambiguous translated residues. V3J clonotypes were defined by identical inferred V gene, J gene, and CDR3 amino acid sequence. Percentage overlap between repertoires was calculated by dividing the number of shared unique clonotypes by the size of the smaller repertoire. Repertoire richness was assessed with RTK rarefaction, the Chao1 estimator, and Recon v2.1 estimates of unobserved clonotypes. Generation probabilities for all TCRbeta clonotypes obtained by the gDNA method from a few donors were computed using OLGA. TCRdb took this table from immuneACCESS and kept in-frame rearrangements with V and J called. Such tables lack part of the clones; where checked against another copy, unresolved V genes explain under half of the gap, and the rest is unexplained. Clonal size and the V and J genes are those of that table, whereas D and trimming came from the DNA. For this sample the table gives about 2.1 million clones, of which 90% to 95% were detected only once. The ten top clones hold over 1.5% of the sample.

V loses 5 bases, J loses 4 bases, and the germline ends lie 21 bases apart. The germline V gene provides CDR1 SGHRS and CDR2 YFSETQ. Including the terminal cysteine and phenylalanine, the CDR3 comprises 16 residues. The read is trimmed to its CDR3 DNA, 48 bases read in frame from base 1. Note on this clone: There is no known antigen for this receptor. No much larger clone exists at a distance of one base, and base qualities are not known.

In this chain, TRBV5-1 is recombined with TRBJ1-1; too little of a D gene remains to name it. Sample: naive CD8+ T cells from PBMCs. The cell subset or site label here, explained by the study, means: CD45RA+CCR7+. This clonotype originated in a man younger than 30 in good health. Some clones in this sample may be carry-over from other donors' samples. The DNA sequence is given as TGCGCCAGCAGGGATGAGGACGGACGGTTGGGCACTGAAGCTTTCTTT. Its product reads: CASRDEDGRLGTEAFF.